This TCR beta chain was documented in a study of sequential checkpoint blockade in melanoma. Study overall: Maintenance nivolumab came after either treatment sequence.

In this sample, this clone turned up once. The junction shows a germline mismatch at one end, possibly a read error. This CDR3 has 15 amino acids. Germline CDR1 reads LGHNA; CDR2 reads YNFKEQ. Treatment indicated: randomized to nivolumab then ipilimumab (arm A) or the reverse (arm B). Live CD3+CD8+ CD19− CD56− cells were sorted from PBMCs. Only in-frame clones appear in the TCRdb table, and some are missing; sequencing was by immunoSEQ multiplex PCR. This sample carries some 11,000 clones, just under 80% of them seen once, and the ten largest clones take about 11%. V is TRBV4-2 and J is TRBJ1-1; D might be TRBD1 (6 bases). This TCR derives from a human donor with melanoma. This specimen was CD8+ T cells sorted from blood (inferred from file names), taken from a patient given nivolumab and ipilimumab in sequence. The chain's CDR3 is CAGSQDEWTAQEAFF. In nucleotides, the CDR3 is TGTGCCGGCAGCCAAGATGAATGGACAGCCCAAGAAGCTTTCTTT.